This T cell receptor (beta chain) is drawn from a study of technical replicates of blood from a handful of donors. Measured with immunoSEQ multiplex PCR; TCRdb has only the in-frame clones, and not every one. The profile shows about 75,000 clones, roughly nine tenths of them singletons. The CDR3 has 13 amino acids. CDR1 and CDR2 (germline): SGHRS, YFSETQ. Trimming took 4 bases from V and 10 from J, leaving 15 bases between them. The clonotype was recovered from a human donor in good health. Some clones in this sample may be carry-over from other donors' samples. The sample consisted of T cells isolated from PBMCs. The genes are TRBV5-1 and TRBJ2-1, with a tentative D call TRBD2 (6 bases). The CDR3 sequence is CASSLGELAEQFF. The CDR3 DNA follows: TGCGCCAGCAGCCTGGGGGAGCTAGCGGAGCAGTTCTTC.